This paragraph reports one T cell receptor beta chain. This sample includes further DNA sequences coding for the same CDR3. The data belong to a study of T cells after somatic rescue of genetic block. This CDR3 region has 15 residues. The trim removed 6 bases at V and 2 bases at J, leaving 5 bases unmatched. Germline V gives CDR1 SGHNT, CDR2 YENEEA. Profiled with immunoSEQ multiplex PCR; TCRdb holds only in-frame clones, not every one. This sample has fewer than 150,000 clones, with around nine tenths found just once. The rearrangement joins TRBV11-3 to TRBJ2-2, with 8 bases identical to TRBD1. The TCR sequence derives from a woman under 30. Sequencing was done on a sample of peripheral blood mononuclear cells (PBMCs). The CDR3 nucleotides read TGTGCCAGCAGTCTTGGACAGGGAAACACCGGGGAGCTGTTTTTT. This codes for CASSLGQGNTGELFF.